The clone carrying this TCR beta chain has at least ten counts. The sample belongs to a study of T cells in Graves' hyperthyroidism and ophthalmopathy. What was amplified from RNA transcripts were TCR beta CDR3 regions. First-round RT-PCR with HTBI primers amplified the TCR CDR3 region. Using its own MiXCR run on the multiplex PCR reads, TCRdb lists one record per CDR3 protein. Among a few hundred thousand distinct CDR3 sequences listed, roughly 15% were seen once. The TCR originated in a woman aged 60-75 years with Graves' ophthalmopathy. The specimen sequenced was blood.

CDR3 DNA: TGTGCCAGCAGTCGGCCGGGCGGGAGAGGCCAGCGACGCAATGAGCAGTTCTTC. Protein product: CASSRPGGRGQRRNEQFF. The V and J genes are TRBV6-1 and TRBJ2-1; TRBD2 agrees at 7 bases. J lost 6 bases, V lost 5 bases, and 19 bases had no gene match. The CDR3 has 18 amino acids. Germline loops: CDR1 MNHNS, CDR2 SASEGT.